This T cell receptor beta chain came from a study of control samples from healthy donors and cancer patients. This clone was observed a handful of times. The protocol was immunoSEQ multiplex PCR, while the TCRdb copy is restricted to in-frame clones and leaves out a portion. The sample holds 90,000 to 100,000 clones; roughly 83% are singletons and the top ten take more than 9%. This CDR3 spans 17 amino acids. The V and J ends lost 0 bases and 1 base respectively, with 15 bases between them. Germline V gives CDR1 SGHDN, CDR2 FVKESK. The rearrangement links TRBV14 to TRBJ1-1; D may be TRBD1 (5 bases). The TCR sequence derives from a woman in her 30s in good health. Sequencing was performed on blood. CDR3 bases: TGTGCCAGCAGCCAAGAAGGTAGGGGAAGAAAGAACACTGAAGCTTTCTTT. Amino acids: CASSQEGRGRKNTEAFF.